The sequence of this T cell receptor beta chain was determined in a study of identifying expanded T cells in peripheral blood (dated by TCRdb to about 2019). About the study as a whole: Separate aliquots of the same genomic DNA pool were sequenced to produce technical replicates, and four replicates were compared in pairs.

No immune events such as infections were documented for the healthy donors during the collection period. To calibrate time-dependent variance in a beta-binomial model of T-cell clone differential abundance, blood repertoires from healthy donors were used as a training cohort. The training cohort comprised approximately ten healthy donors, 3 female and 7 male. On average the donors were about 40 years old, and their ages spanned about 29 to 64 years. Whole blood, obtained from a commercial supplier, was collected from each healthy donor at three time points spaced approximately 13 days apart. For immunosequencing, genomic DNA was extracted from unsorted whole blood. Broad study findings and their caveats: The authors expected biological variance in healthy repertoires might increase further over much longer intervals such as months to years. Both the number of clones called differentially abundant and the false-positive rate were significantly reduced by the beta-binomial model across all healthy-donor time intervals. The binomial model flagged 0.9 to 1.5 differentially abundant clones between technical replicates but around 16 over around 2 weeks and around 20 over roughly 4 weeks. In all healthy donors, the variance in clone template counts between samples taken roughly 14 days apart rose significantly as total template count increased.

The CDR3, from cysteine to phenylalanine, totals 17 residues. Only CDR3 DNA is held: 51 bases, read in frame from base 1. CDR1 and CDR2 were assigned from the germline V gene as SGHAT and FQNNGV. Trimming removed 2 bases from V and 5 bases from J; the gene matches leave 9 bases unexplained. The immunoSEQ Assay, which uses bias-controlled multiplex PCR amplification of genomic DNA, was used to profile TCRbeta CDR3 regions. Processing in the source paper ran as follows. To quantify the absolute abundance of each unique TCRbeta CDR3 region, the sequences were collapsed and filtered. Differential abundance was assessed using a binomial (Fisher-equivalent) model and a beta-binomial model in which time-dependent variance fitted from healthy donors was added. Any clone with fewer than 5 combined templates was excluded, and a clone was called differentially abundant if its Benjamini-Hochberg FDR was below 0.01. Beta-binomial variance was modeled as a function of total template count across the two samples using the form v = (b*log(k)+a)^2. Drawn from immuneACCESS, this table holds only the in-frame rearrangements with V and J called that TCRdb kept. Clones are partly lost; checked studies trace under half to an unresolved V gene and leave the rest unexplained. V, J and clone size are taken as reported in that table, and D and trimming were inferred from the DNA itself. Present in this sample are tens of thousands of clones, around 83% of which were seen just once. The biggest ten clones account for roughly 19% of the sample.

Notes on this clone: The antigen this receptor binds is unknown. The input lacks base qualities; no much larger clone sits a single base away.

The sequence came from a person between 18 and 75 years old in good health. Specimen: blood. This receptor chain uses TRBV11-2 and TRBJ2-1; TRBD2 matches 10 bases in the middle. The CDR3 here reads CASSLMGGLAENNEQFF. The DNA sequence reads TGTGCCAGCAGCTTAATGGGCGGACTAGCGGAGAACAATGAGCAGTTCTTC.